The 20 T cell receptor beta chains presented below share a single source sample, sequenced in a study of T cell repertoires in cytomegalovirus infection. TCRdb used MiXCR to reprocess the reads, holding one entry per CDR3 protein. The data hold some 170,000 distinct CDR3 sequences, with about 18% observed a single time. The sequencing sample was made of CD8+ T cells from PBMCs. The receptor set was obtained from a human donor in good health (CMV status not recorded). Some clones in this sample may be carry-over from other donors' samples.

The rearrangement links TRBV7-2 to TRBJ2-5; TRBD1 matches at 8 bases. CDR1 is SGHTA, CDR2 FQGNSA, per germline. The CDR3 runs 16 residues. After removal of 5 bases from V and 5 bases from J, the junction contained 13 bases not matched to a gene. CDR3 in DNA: TGTGCCAGCAGCCCCGGACAGGGACCGAGATGGGAGACCCAGTACTTC. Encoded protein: CASSPGQGPRWETQYF.

CDR3 bases: TGCGCCAGCAGCTTGAGGATCGGGGCCAGCTCCTACAATGAGCAGTTCTTC. Encoded protein: CASSLRIGASSYNEQFF. The chain recombines TRBV5-1 with TRBJ2-1; D possibly uses TRBD1 or TRBD2 (5 bases each). Trimming pared 1 base from V and 0 bases from J, leaving 14 bases between. Per germline, CDR1 SGHRS and CDR2 YFSETQ. The CDR3 length is 17 residues. Supplemented by reference TRBV5-1 and TRBJ2-1, the full variable domain reads KAGVTQTPRYLIKTRGQQVTLSCSPISGHRSVSWYQQTPGQGLQFLFEYFSETQRNKGNFPGRFSGRQFSNSRSEMNVSTLELGDSALYLCASSLRIGASSYNEQFFGPGTRLTVL.

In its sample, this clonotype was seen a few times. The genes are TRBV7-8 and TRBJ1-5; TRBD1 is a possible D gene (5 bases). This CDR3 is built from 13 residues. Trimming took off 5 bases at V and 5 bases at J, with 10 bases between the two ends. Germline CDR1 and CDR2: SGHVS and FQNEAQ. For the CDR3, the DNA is TGTGCCAGCAGCCTACTAGGGGATCAGCCCCAGCATTTT. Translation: CASSLLGDQPQHF.

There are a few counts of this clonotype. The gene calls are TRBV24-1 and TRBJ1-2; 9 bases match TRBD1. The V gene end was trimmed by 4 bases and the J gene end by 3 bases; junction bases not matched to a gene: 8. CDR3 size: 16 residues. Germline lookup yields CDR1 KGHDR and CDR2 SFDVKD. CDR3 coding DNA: TGTGCCACCAGTGAGAGGAACAGGGGGCGCGACTATGGCTACACCTTC. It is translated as CATSERNRGRDYGYTF.

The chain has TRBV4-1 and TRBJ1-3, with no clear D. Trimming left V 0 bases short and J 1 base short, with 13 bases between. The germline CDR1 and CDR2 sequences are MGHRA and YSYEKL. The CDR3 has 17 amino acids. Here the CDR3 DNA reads TGCGCCAGCAGCCAAGAGGATTTTGGGGTGTCTGGAAACACCATATATTTT. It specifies CASSQEDFGVSGNTIYF.

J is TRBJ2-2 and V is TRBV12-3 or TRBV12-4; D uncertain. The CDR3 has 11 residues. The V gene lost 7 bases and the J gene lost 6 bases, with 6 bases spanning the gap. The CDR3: CASTRSGELFF. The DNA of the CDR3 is TGTGCCAGCACCCGGTCCGGGGAGCTGTTTTTT.

The DNA of the CDR3 is TGTGCCAGCAGTTACTCTGCTTACAATGAGCAGTTCTTC. This sequence encodes CASSYSAYNEQFF. The V call is TRBV6-5, the J call TRBJ2-1; D is unresolved. The ends were cut back, 0 bases at V and 4 bases at J, with 4 bases in the middle. Germline assignment: CDR1 MNHEY and CDR2 SVGAGI. CDR3 size: 13 residues.

The CDR3 DNA reads as TGCAGTGCTCGGGGGGCGGATCTTAACTCCTATAATTCACCCCTCCACTTT. Its translation is CSARGADLNSYNSPLHF. The rearrangement joins TRBV20-1 to TRBJ1-6; a possible D gene is TRBD1 (6 bases). CDR3 length: 17 residues. V gave up 5 bases and J gave up 0 bases, with 17 bases separating them. CDR1 is DFQATT, CDR2 SNEGSKA, per germline (reference sequence).

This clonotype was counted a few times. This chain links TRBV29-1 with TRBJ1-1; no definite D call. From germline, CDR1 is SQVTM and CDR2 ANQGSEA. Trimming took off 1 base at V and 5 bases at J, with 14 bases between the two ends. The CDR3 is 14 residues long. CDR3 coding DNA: TGCAGCGTTGAAGGAACGGGTTTAGGAACTGAAGCTTTCTTT. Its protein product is CSVEGTGLGTEAFF.

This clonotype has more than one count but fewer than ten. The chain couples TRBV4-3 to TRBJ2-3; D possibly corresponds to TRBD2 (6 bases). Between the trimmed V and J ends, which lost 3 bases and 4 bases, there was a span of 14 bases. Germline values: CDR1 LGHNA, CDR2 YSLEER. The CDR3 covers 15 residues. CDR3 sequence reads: CASSHTWEAADTQYF. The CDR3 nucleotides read TGCGCCAGCAGCCACACTTGGGAGGCAGCAGATACGCAGTATTTT.

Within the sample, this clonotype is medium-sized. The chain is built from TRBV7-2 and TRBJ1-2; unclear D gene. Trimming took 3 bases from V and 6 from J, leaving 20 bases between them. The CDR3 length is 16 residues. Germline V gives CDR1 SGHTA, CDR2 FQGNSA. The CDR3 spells CASSLALQSGSDGYTF. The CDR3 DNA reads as TGTGCCAGCAGCTTGGCCCTACAATCGGGAAGCGATGGCTACACCTTC.

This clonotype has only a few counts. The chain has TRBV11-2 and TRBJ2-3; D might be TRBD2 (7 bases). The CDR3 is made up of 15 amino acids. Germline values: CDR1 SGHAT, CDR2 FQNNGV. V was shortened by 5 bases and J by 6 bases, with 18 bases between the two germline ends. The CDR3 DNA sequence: TGTGCCAGCAGCCGATCCCCGGGGGGCGGGGATACGCAGTATTTT. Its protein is CASSRSPGGGDTQYF.

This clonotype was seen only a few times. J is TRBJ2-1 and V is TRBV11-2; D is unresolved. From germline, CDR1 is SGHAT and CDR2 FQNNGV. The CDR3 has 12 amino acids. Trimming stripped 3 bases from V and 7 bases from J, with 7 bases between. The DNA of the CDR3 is TGTGCCAGCAGCTTTCACCCGAATGAGCAGTTCTTC. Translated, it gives CASSFHPNEQFF. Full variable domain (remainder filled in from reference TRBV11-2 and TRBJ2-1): EAGVAQSPRYKIIEKRQSVAFWCNPISGHATLYWYQQILGQGPKLLIQFQNNGVVDDSQLPKDRFSAERLKGVDSTLKIQPAKLEDSAVYLCASSFHPNEQFFGPGTRLTVL.

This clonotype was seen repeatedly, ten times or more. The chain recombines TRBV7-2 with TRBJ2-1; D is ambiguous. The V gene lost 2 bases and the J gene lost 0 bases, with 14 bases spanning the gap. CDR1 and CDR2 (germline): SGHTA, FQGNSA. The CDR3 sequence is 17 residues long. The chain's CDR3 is CASSLNSAWSSYNEQFF. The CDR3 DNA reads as TGTGCCAGCAGCTTAAATTCAGCCTGGAGCTCCTACAATGAGCAGTTCTTC.

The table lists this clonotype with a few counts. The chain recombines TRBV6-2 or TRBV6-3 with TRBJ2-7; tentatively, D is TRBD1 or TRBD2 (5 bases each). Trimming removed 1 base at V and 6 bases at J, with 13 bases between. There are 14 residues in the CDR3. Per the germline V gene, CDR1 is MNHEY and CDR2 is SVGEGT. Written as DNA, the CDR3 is TGTGCCAGCAGTTACTGGGGGTCTCGGGTCGAGCAGTACTTC. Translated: CASSYWGSRVEQYF.

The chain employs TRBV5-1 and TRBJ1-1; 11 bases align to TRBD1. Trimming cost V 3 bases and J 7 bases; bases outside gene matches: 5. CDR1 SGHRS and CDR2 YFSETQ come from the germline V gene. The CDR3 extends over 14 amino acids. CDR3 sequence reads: CASSSGQGADEAFF. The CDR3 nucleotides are TGCGCCAGCAGCTCCGGACAGGGGGCGGATGAAGCTTTCTTT.

The CDR3 sequence is CASSWVGGEQFF. The CDR3 nucleotides are TGTGCCAGCAGTTGGGTAGGAGGAGAGCAGTTCTTC. The gene calls are TRBV6-1 and TRBJ2-1, with D perhaps matching TRBD2 (5 bases). The CDR3 covers 12 residues. Germline assignment: CDR1 MNHNS and CDR2 SASEGT. The V and J ends lost 5 bases and 10 bases respectively, with 12 bases between them.

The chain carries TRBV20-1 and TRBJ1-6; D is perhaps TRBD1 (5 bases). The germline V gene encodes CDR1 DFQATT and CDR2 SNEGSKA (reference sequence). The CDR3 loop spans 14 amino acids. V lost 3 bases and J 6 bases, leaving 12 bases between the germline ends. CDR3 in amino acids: CSASGGEANSPLHF. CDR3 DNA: TGCAGTGCTAGCGGGGGGGAGGCTAATTCACCCCTCCACTTT.

CDR3 bases: TGCGCCAGCAGCCAAGGTTACGGCGGGTCGGTTTCGGATACGCAGTATTTT. This sequence encodes CASSQGYGGSVSDTQYF. The genes are TRBV4-1 and TRBJ2-3; TRBD2 is a possible D gene (5 bases). From germline, CDR1 is MGHRA and CDR2 YSYEKL. With 1 base removed from V and 6 bases from J, the gap between germline ends came to 20 bases. The CDR3 runs to 17 residues.

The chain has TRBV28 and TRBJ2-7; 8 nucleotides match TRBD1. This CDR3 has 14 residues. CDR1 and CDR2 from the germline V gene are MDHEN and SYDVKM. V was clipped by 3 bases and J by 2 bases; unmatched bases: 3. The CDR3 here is CASSFRTGTYEQYF. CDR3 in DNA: TGTGCCAGCAGTTTTAGGACAGGGACCTACGAGCAGTACTTC. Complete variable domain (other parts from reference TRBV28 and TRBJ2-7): DVKVTQSSRYLVKRTGEKVFLECVQDMDHENMFWYRQDPGLGLRLIYFSYDVKMKEKGDIPEGYSVSREKKERFSLILESASTNQTSMYLCASSFRTGTYEQYFGPGTRLTVT.